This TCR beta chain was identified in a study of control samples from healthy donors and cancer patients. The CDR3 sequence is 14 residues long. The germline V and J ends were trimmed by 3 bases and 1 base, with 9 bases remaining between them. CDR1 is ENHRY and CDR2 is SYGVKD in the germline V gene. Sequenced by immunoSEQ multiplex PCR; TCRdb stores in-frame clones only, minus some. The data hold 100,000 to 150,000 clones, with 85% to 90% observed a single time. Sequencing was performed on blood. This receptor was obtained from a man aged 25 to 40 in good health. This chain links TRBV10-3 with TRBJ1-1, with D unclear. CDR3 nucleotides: TGTGCCATCAGTGAAACAGCCCAGAACACTGAAGCTTTCTTT. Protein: CAISETAQNTEAFF.